The 21 T cell receptor beta chains below all came from one sample that was sequenced in a study of T cells in Graves' hyperthyroidism and ophthalmopathy. Researchers took RNA transcripts and amplified the TCR beta CDR3 regions from them. HTBI primers were employed in a first-round RT-PCR of the TCR CDR3. In TCRdb, the multiplex PCR reads were re-called with MiXCR into one record per CDR3 protein. The sample carries hundreds of thousands of distinct CDR3 sequences, 14% recorded once. Input material: blood. Source of these receptors: a woman aged 18-29 years with Graves' hyperthyroidism.

About this clonotype: Possible read error: a much larger clone is one base away. The chain has TRBV6-1 and TRBJ1-1, with unresolved D. V was pared by 7 bases and J by 4 bases, with 19 bases between. Per the germline V gene, CDR1 is MNHNS and CDR2 is SASEGT. The CDR3 length is 15 residues. This CDR3 is CASTQEVRGGTEAFF. As DNA, the CDR3 is TGTGCCAGCACCCAAGAAGTCCGGGGTGGCACTGAAGCTTTCTTT.

This clonotype was picked up many times. This rearrangement joins TRBV7-9 to TRBJ2-7, with 7 bases matching TRBD2. The CDR3 runs 15 residues. Germline V gene sequence: CDR1 SEHNR, CDR2 FQNEAQ (reference sequence). The V and J ends lost 5 bases and 3 bases, in that order; junction bases with no gene match: 10. This chain's CDR3 is CASSEIFPGGYEQYF. The DNA for the CDR3 is TGTGCCAGCAGCGAAATTTTCCCGGGAGGCTACGAGCAGTACTTC.

This clonotype was picked up many times. The CDR3 spells CASSQDLTSGNTGELFF. The DNA for the CDR3 is TGCGCCAGCAGCCAAGATCTTACTAGCGGGAACACCGGGGAGCTGTTTTTT. The chain combines TRBV4-1 with TRBJ2-2; TRBD2 aligns across 8 bases. Per the germline V gene, CDR1 is MGHRA and CDR2 is YSYEKL. V was pared by 0 bases and J by 1 base, with 4 bases of the junction left unmatched. This CDR3 has 17 amino acids.

This clonotype has more than one count but fewer than ten. The chain is built from TRBV5-6 and TRBJ2-2, with 8 bases matching TRBD1. CDR1 and CDR2 (germline): SGHDT, YYEEEE. The CDR3 has 17 amino acids. The V and J ends lost 6 bases and 4 bases, in that order; junction bases with no gene match: 14. Here the CDR3 DNA reads TGTGCCAGCACCCGACCGGGACAGGCGAAATTCACCGGGGAGCTGTTTTTT. It encodes CASTRPGQAKFTGELFF.

The chain employs TRBV6-2 or TRBV6-3 and TRBJ2-6; maybe TRBD2 (7 bases). Germline lookup yields CDR1 MNHEY and CDR2 SVGEGT. V lost 6 bases and J 2 bases, leaving 14 bases between the germline ends. The CDR3 sequence is 16 residues long. The CDR3 nucleotides are TGTGCCAGCAGCAAAGAGGGGGGGACTGGGGCCAACGTCCTGACTTTC. This sequence encodes CASSKEGGTGANVLTF.

The rearrangement joins TRBV19 to TRBJ1-6, with D possibly being TRBD1 (6 bases). This CDR3 is built from 14 residues. The V gene lost 7 bases and the J gene lost 2 bases, with 9 bases spanning the gap. Germline lookup yields CDR1 LNHDA and CDR2 SQIVND (reference sequence). DNA for the CDR3: TGTGCCAGTAAAGGGACAACCTATAATTCACCCCTCCACTTT. The encoded protein is CASKGTTYNSPLHF.

For this clonotype: A much larger clonotype is one base distant, so this may be a read error. The chain uses TRBV11-2 and TRBJ2-7; 7 bases align to TRBD2. Germline CDR1 and CDR2: SGHAT and FQNNGV. CDR3 length equals 16 residues. CDR3 bases: TGTGCCAGCATCTTAAGGATGATTAGCGGGTTCTACGAGCAGTACTTC. It encodes CASILRMISGFYEQYF.

This clonotype was picked up many times. This chain connects TRBV12-3 or TRBV12-4 to TRBJ1-4; no firm D call. This CDR3 has 16 residues. V was clipped by 1 base and J by 4 bases, with 13 bases between them. The chain's CDR3 is CASSLGARIGNEKLFF. CDR3 bases: TGTGCCAGCAGTTTAGGGGCGCGTATCGGTAATGAAAAACTGTTTTTT.

This clonotype showed up just a few times. CDR3 DNA: TGCGCCAGCAGTGAAAATAGGGATCAGCCCCAGCATTTT. The encoded protein is CASSENRDQPQHF. The gene calls are TRBV10-1 and TRBJ1-5; no firm D call. Germline V lookup: CDR1 WNHNN, CDR2 SYGVQD (reference sequence). Trimming shortened V by 3 bases and J by 5 bases, and 8 bases separated the two germline ends. This CDR3 is built from 13 residues.

This clonotype was found many times. This chain uses TRBV12-3 or TRBV12-4 with TRBJ2-7; the match to TRBD2 covers 7 bases. J was trimmed by 5 bases and V by 3 bases; bases with no gene match: 10. The CDR3 runs to 15 residues. The CDR3 loop reads CASSFLRGSGHEQYF. In DNA form, the CDR3 reads TGTGCCAGCAGTTTTCTAAGGGGTAGCGGGCACGAGCAGTACTTC.

In this sample, this clonotype turned up many times. This sequence joins TRBV28 and TRBJ2-2, with 7 bases that match TRBD2. The CDR3 loop spans 14 amino acids. From germline, CDR1 is MDHEN and CDR2 SYDVKM. V lost 3 bases to trimming and J lost 5 bases; unmatched junction nucleotides: 3. The CDR3 here is CASSLRGGTGELFF. In nucleotides, the CDR3 is TGTGCCAGCAGTTTGAGGGGAGGGACCGGGGAGCTGTTTTTT.

This clonotype has just a few counts. The chain joins TRBV7-3 to TRBJ2-6; no reliable D call. The CDR3 covers 16 residues. Germline-derived CDR1 and CDR2 are SGHTA and FQGTGA. V was cut by 1 base and J by 0 bases, with 7 bases left in between. The CDR3 sequence: CASSLIGPSGANVLTF. CDR3 DNA: TGTGCCAGCAGCTTAATTGGTCCCTCTGGGGCCAACGTCCTGACTTTC.

Only a few counts were recorded for this clonotype. This chain uses TRBV29-1 with TRBJ2-1, with D uncertain. The CDR3 length is 14 residues. Deletions cut 6 bases from V and 4 bases from J, with 16 bases between. Germline values: CDR1 SQVTM, CDR2 ANQGSEA. The CDR3 DNA reads TGCAGCGTCGAAATGGGCCAGCCTTACAATGAGCAGTTCTTC. It is translated as CSVEMGQPYNEQFF.

The chain joins TRBV28 to TRBJ2-5, with 7 bases lining up with TRBD2. The length of the CDR3 is 15 residues. V was pared by 5 bases and J by 5 bases, with 11 bases of the junction left unmatched. CDR1 is MDHEN and CDR2 is SYDVKM in the germline V gene. CDR3 protein: CASSPLMGGRETQYF. The CDR3 DNA follows: TGTGCCAGCAGTCCTCTGATGGGAGGGCGGGAGACCCAGTACTTC.

The V and J genes are TRBV6-9 and TRBJ1-1; weak D call: TRBD1 (6 bases). Trimming removed 4 bases at V and 1 base at J, with 13 bases between. The CDR3 length is 15 residues. Germline V CDR1 and CDR2: MNHGY, SVAAGI. The CDR3 reads CASSWGAEQNTEAFF. CDR3 sequence (DNA): TGTGCCAGCAGTTGGGGGGCCGAACAGAACACTGAAGCTTTCTTT.

This clonotype appeared a single time. The genes are TRBV2 and TRBJ2-7; 7 bases agree with TRBD1. V trimming: 7 bases; J trimming: 4 bases; junction bases outside the gene matches: 7. CDR1 and CDR2 from the germline V gene are SNHLY and FYNNEI. The CDR3 contains 13 residues. The CDR3 sequence: CASTEGRGYEQYF. DNA for the CDR3: TGTGCCAGCACAGAGGGCAGGGGGTACGAGCAGTACTTC.

The table lists this clonotype with a few counts. The chain uses TRBV4-1 and TRBJ2-1; TRBD1 is a possible D gene (5 bases). Germline V gives CDR1 MGHRA, CDR2 YSYEKL. Trimming left V 0 bases short and J 2 bases short, with 11 bases between. The CDR3 is made up of 16 amino acids. This CDR3 reads CASSQEGQTTYNEQFF. DNA of the CDR3: TGCGCCAGCAGCCAAGAGGGGCAGACCACCTACAATGAGCAGTTCTTC.

There are many counts of this clonotype. V gene TRBV20-1 combines with J gene TRBJ1-5; D not resolved. The CDR3 has 15 amino acids. Trimming removed 5 bases at V and 0 bases at J, with 14 bases between. Germline assignment: CDR1 DFQATT and CDR2 SNEGSKA (reference sequence). Here the CDR3 reads CSAGTAWHSNQPQHF. As DNA, the CDR3 is TGCAGTGCTGGTACAGCGTGGCATAGCAATCAGCCCCAGCATTTT.

This clonotype was picked up many times. The rearrangement joins TRBV11-2 to TRBJ2-4; D is unresolved. Trimming took 6 bases from V and 1 from J, leaving 13 bases between them. The CDR3 spans 15 residues. Looked up from germline, CDR1 is SGHAT and CDR2 is FQNNGV. The CDR3 reads CASRNPLTAKNIQYF. In nucleotides, the CDR3 is TGTGCCAGCAGAAATCCCCTGACTGCCAAAAACATTCAGTACTTC.

The rearrangement uses TRBV6-2 or TRBV6-3 and TRBJ2-1; 11 bases match TRBD2. V was clipped by 6 bases and J by 6 bases; unmatched bases: 7. Germline V gene data show CDR1 as MNHEY and CDR2 as SVGEGT. The CDR3 length is 15 residues. CDR3: CASRLGLAGVNEQFF. The CDR3 nucleotides are TGTGCCAGCAGACTCGGACTAGCGGGCGTCAATGAGCAGTTCTTC.

The CDR3, as DNA: TGTGCCAGCAGGGGCCGGGGACTGATGATCACAGATACGCAGTATTTT. The encoded protein is CASRGRGLMITDTQYF. V gene TRBV12-3 or TRBV12-4 combines with J gene TRBJ2-3; maybe TRBD2 (6 bases). The V end was cut by 6 bases, the J end by 2 bases, with 18 bases between. The CDR3 totals 16 residues.